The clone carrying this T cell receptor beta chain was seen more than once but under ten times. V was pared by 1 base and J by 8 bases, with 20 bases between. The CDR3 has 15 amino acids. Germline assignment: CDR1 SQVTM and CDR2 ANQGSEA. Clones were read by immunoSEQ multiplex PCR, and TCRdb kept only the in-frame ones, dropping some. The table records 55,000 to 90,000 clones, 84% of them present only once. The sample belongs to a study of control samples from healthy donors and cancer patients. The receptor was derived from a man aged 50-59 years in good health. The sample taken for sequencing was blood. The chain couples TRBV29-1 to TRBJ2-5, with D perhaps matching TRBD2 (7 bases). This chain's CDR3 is CSVEVAGASQGTQYF. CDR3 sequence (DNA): TGCAGCGTTGAAGTGGCGGGGGCCTCCCAGGGAACCCAGTACTTC.